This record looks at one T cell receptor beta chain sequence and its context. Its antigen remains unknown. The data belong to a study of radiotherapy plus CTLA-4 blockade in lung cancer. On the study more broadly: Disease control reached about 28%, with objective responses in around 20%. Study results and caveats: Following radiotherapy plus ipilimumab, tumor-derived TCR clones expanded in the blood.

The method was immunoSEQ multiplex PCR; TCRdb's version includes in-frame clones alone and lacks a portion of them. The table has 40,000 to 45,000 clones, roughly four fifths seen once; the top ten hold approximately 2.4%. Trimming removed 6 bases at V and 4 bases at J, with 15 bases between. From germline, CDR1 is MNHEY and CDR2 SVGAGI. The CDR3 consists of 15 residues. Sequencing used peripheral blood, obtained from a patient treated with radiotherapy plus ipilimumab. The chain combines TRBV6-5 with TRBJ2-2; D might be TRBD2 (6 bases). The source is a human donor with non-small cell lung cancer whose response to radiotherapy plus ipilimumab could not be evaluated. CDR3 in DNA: TGTGCCAGCAGCCCCGGGAGAATGGGCACCGGGGAGCTGTTTTTT. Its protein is CASSPGRMGTGELFF.